This T cell receptor beta chain appears in the sequencing data of a study of persistence of HIV-infected CD4 T cells. General study points: Rare CMV-responding cells carrying HIV-1 proviruses were not analyzed separately for TCR.

In regard to this clone: The antigen remains unidentified.

The libraries were made with immunoSEQ version 4 in survey mode. The repertoire was sequenced with immunoSEQ multiplex PCR; TCRdb's copy has only in-frame clones and lacks some. The repertoire includes more than 30,000 clones, 80% of them detected once, and 1.5% to 2% sits in the top ten. Lysates of CMV-infected fibroblasts at 9.5 to 10 ug/mL stimulated these cells. Sorted nonresponding memory CD4+ T cells were CD40L-negative, CD69-negative, CD45RO-high. Suppressive ART was started during chronic HIV-1 infection in these adults. CD8-depleted PBMCs were stimulated more than 15 hours with anti-CD28/CD49d costimulation, CD40-blocking antibody and enfuvirtide. The CDR3 length is 14 residues. CDR1 and CDR2 from the germline V gene are LNHNV and YYDKDF (reference sequence). After removal of 8 bases from V and 6 bases from J, the junction contained 8 bases not matched to a gene.

This sequence joins TRBV15 and TRBJ2-2, with 8 bases fitting TRBD2. This clonotype originated in an adult man with HIV who was CMV-seropositive. Sequences were derived from CD4+ T cells sorted from PBMCs after 18-hour stimulation, sampled from a patient who received antiretroviral therapy. The CDR3 DNA reads as TGTGCCACCGCGGGGGGTACCGGGTCCGGGGAGCTGTTTTTT. Residues: CATAGGTGSGELFF.